Listed here is a single TCR beta chain. Its antigen is not identified. Being one base from a much bigger clone, this may be a read error. Germline V lookup: CDR1 MNHNS, CDR2 SASEGT. V lost 4 bases to trimming and J lost 4 bases; unmatched junction nucleotides: 7. The CDR3 is 15 amino acids. Memory CD4+ cells were defined as CD4+CD45RO+CD25-. General observations from the study: Tumor memory CD4+ T cell TCR gene usage was found to cluster with blood and lymph node memory CD4+ cells and with lymph node naive CD4+ cells. Tumor Tregs overlapped most with tumor, then blood, naive CD4+ cells.

Semi-nested PCR with Nested Universal Primer A followed constant-region reverse priming of full-length variable regions. TCRdb re-derived calls from the 5' RACE reads in MiXCR, one entry per CDR3 protein. The sample shows 35,000 to 50,000 distinct CDR3 sequences, approximately 31% of them seen only once. Sequenced: memory CD4+ T cells sorted from a lymph node. Described subset: memory CD4+ T cells, CD4+CD45RO+CD25-. This clonotype was sampled from a female donor with breast cancer. The chain uses TRBV6-1 and TRBJ1-1; 9 bases align to TRBD1. As DNA, the CDR3 is TGTGCCAGCAGTGGAATGACAGGGGGTGGCACTGAAGCTTTCTTT. Translated: CASSGMTGGGTEAFF.